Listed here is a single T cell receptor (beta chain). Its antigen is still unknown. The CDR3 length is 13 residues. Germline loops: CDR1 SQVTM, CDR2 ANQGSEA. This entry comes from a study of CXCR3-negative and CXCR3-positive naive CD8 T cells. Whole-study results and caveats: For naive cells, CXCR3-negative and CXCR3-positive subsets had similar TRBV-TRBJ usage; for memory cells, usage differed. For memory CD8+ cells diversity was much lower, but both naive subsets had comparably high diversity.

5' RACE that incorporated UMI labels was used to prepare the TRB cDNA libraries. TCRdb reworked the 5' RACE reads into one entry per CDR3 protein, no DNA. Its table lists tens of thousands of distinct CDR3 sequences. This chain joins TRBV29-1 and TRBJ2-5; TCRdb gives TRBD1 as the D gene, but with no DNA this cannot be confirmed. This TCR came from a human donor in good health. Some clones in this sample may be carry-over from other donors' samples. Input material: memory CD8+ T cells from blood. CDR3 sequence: CSAGTLGGETQYF.